A selection of T cell receptor beta chains follows, all from one sample in a study of metastatic and nonmetastatic thyroid tumors. TCRdb re-clonotyped the PCR reads via MiXCR. The sample includes roughly 30,000 clones, less than 30% of them seen just once. Specimen: blood. The receptors were gathered from a female donor with papillary thyroid cancer or a benign thyroid nodule (not recorded which). Some clones in this sample may be carry-over from other donors' samples. Each CDR3 is given with its conserved first and last residue. The D gene is left open where the match is weak. Clone size appears in some rows only: once, few, many, or a class for an expanded clone.

j_call cdr3_length d_call clone_size v_call cdr3_aa cdr3_nt
TRBJ2-2 14 NA many TRBV11-1 CASSRRPDTGELFF TGTGCCAGCAGTCGGCGACCGGACACCGGGGAGCTGTTTTTT
TRBJ2-6 17 NA NA TRBV6-1 CASITIQGRGGANALTF TGTGCCAGCATCACCATACAGGGGAGGGGTGGGGCCAACGCCCTGACCTTC
TRBJ1-1 14 NA few TRBV12-3/TRBV12-4 CASSYGTVNTEAFF TGTGCCAGCAGTTACGGGACGGTGAACACTGAAGCTTTCTTT
TRBJ2-7 15 TRBD2 many TRBV20-1 CSAPDRTSGPYEQYF TGCAGTGCTCCTGATAGGACTAGCGGGCCCTACGAGCAGTACTTC
TRBJ2-1 15 TRBD1 few TRBV6-1 CASNDTGTVYNEQFF TGTGCCAGCAATGACACCGGGACAGTATACAATGAGCAGTTCTTC
TRBJ1-1 16 TRBD1 NA TRBV11-2 CASSLGSGDRGTEAFF TGTGCCAGCAGCTTAGGGTCGGGGGACAGGGGCACTGAAGCTTTCTTT
TRBJ2-5 16 TRBD1 many TRBV3-1 CASSLTPGQGRETQYF TGTGCCAGCAGCCTAACCCCCGGACAGGGTAGGGAGACCCAGTACTTC
TRBJ2-7 14 NA many TRBV3-1 CASSPSTGTYEQYF TGTGCCAGCAGCCCCAGTACCGGAACCTACGAGCAGTACTTC
TRBJ2-3 15 TRBD1 NA TRBV28 CASSKATGRTDTQYF TGTGCCAGCAGTAAAGCGACAGGGCGCACAGATACGCAGTATTTT
TRBJ2-7 13 NA medium-sized TRBV6-2/TRBV6-3 CASNRGQNYEQYF TGTGCCAGCAACCGTGGACAGAACTACGAGCAGTACTTC
TRBJ1-6 14 NA medium-sized TRBV2 CASSEDINNSPLHF TGTGCCAGCAGTGAGGATATCAATAATTCACCCCTCCACTTT
TRBJ2-3 14 NA once TRBV3-1 CASSPLRGTDTQYF TGTGCCAGCAGCCCGCTCAGGGGCACAGATACGCAGTATTTT
TRBJ1-4 14 NA many TRBV6-5 CASSYRGYNEKLFF TGTGCCAGCAGTTACCGGGGGTATAATGAAAAACTGTTTTTT
TRBJ1-2 14 TRBD1 many TRBV20-1 CSARGQLLTYGYTF TGCAGTGCTAGGGGACAGCTACTAACCTATGGCTACACCTTC
TRBJ1-5 15 TRBD1 NA TRBV6-1 CASREGARGNQPHHF TGTGCCAGCAGGGAGGGGGCGCGTGGCAATCAGCCCCATCATTTT
TRBJ2-3 16 NA few TRBV20-1 CSARDFIARGADTQYF TGCAGTGCTAGAGATTTCATAGCGCGAGGTGCAGATACGCAGTATTTT
TRBJ2-3 15 NA medium-sized TRBV6-1 CASSEIEGEGDTQYF TGTGCCAGCAGTGAAATTGAGGGGGAGGGAGATACGCAGTATTTT
TRBJ1-2 13 TRBD1 NA TRBV28 CAIIQQGATGYTF TGTGCCATCATCCAGCAGGGGGCGACGGGCTACACCTTC
TRBJ2-1 14 NA once TRBV7-3 CASRQGIARDEQFF TGTGCCAGCAGACAAGGAATAGCGAGGGATGAGCAGTTCTTC
TRBJ2-7 15 NA many TRBV6-6 CASSYSTAGNYEQYF TGTGCCAGCAGTTACTCGACCGCAGGGAACTACGAGCAGTACTTC
TRBJ2-3 14 NA many TRBV2 CASSEQGYTDTQYF TGTGCCAGCAGTGAACAGGGCTACACAGATACGCAGTATTTT
TRBJ1-4 16 NA few TRBV6-1 CAIINTPGHGYEKLFF TGTGCCATCATTAATACGCCGGGACACGGGTATGAAAAACTGTTTTTT
TRBJ2-3 11 NA many TRBV20-1 CSANTADTQYF TGCAGTGCAAATACCGCAGATACGCAGTATTTT
TRBJ1-2 15 TRBD1 NA TRBV20-1 CSARDRTGGDYCYTF TGCAGTGCTAGAGACCGGACAGGGGGCGACTATTGCTACACCTTC
TRBJ1-1 11 NA many TRBV12-3/TRBV12-4 CASRDNTEAFF TGTGCCAGCAGGGACAACACTGAAGCTTTCTTT
TRBJ2-3 20 TRBD2 many TRBV24-1 CATSDPTPGLAGGGTDTQYF TGTGCCACCAGTGACCCGACTCCAGGACTAGCGGGAGGCGGTACAGATACGCAGTATTTT